This is a list of T cell receptor beta chains from one sample in a study of human T cells and chemical hapten exposure. TCRdb recomputed calls from the RACE reads with MiXCR, one row per CDR3 protein. The sample lists 71,000 or so distinct CDR3 sequences, around 9.5% occurring once. Sequencing used whole blood, obtained in connection with sensitization to the hapten diphenylcyclopropenone (DPC). These receptors were obtained from a woman aged 40-49 years with alopecia areata. Some clones in this sample may be carry-over from other donors' samples. CDR3s include the opening cysteine and the closing phenylalanine or tryptophan. D genes are given only for firm matches. Not every row has a clone size; where given, it reads once, few, many or a size class.

clone_size j_call d_call v_call cdr3_aa cdr3_nt
many TRBJ2-4 . TRBV20-1 CSARDPLAKNIQYF TGCAGTGCTAGAGATCCTCTAGCCAAAAACATTCAGTACTTC
many TRBJ1-2 . TRBV6-5 CASQGPSYGYTF TGTGCCAGCCAGGGGCCCTCTTATGGCTACACCTTC
few TRBJ2-6 . TRBV12-3/TRBV12-4 CASSKPSGANVLTF TGTGCCAGCAGTAAGCCCTCTGGGGCCAACGTCCTGACTTTC
many TRBJ2-1 . TRBV5-1 CASSLERAYNEQFF TGCGCCAGCAGCTTAGAAAGAGCCTACAATGAGCAGTTCTTC
many TRBJ2-3 . TRBV7-7 CASSLSAFTDTQYF TGTGCCAGCAGCTTGAGTGCTTTCACAGATACGCAGTATTTT
many TRBJ1-1 . TRBV3-1 CASSQEGGDTEAFF TGTGCCAGCAGCCAAGAAGGGGGGGACACTGAAGCTTTCTTT
. TRBJ2-3 . TRBV7-9 CASSPPWPDTQYF TGTGCCAGCAGCCCACCGTGGCCAGATACGCAGTATTTT
many TRBJ1-2 . TRBV19 CASNVQRDYGYTF TGTGCCAGTAACGTACAGCGGGACTATGGCTACACCTTC
few TRBJ2-2 TRBD2 TRBV27 CASSPPTGGAIRTGELFF TGTGCCAGCAGTCCACCGACCGGGGGGGCAATTAGGACCGGGGAGCTGTTTTTT
. TRBJ2-1 TRBD2 TRBV11-2 CASSFGRGDNEQFF TGTGCCAGCAGCTTCGGGAGGGGGGACAATGAGCAGTTCTTC
. TRBJ1-1 . TRBV30 CAWSVQRNTEAFF TGTGCCTGGAGTGTTCAACGGAACACTGAAGCTTTCTTT
. TRBJ2-5 TRBD2 TRBV7-9 CASSPSGGQETQYF TGTGCCAGCAGCCCTAGCGGGGGTCAAGAGACCCAGTACTTC
few TRBJ1-1 . TRBV7-9 CASATVNTEAFF TGTGCCAGCGCGACAGTGAACACTGAAGCTTTCTTT
many TRBJ1-2 TRBD1 TRBV7-2 CASREQGTGGYTF TGTGCCAGCAGGGAACAGGGGACGGGTGGCTACACCTTC
many TRBJ2-7 . TRBV29-1 CSVEASYEQYF TGCAGCGTTGAGGCCTCCTACGAGCAGTACTTC
. TRBJ2-3 TRBD2 TRBV29-1 CSASGGSADTQYF TGCAGCGCGAGCGGGGGGAGCGCAGATACGCAGTATTTT
many TRBJ1-1 . TRBV20-1 CSARAGLNTEAFF TGCAGTGCCCGGGCGGGGTTGAACACTGAAGCTTTCTTT
many TRBJ2-7 TRBD1 TRBV2 CASGTGVYYEQYF TGTGCCAGCGGGACAGGAGTGTACTACGAGCAGTACTTC
once TRBJ2-7 . TRBV6-1 CASSEMRTDSEQYF TGTGCCAGCAGTGAAATGAGGACAGACAGCGAGCAGTACTTC
. TRBJ2-5 TRBD2 TRBV6-1 CAALASGVETQYF TGTGCCGCCTTGGCTAGCGGGGTTGAGACCCAGTACTTC
many TRBJ2-2 . TRBV18 CASSPPSGGTNTGELFF TGTGCCAGCTCACCACCGTCCGGGGGTACGAACACCGGGGAGCTGTTTTTT
. TRBJ2-2 TRBD2 TRBV7-2 CASRPPSGPAGELFF TGTGCCAGCCGCCCCCCTAGCGGCCCAGCCGGGGAGCTGTTTTTT
. TRBJ2-7 . TRBV10-3 CAISSLSYEQYF TGTGCCATCAGCTCTCTCTCCTACGAGCAGTACTTC
many TRBJ2-3 TRBD1 TRBV7-8 CASSKYRGPTDTQYF TGTGCCAGCAGCAAATACAGGGGTCCCACAGATACGCAGTATTTT
many TRBJ1-2 TRBD1 TRBV3-1 CASSLWTGLYGYTF TGTGCCAGCAGCCTGTGGACAGGTCTCTATGGCTACACCTTC
many TRBJ1-4 . TRBV7-9 CASSSSVREEKLFF TGTGCCAGCAGCTCTTCAGTTCGTGAAGAAAAACTGTTTTTT
many TRBJ2-2 . TRBV7-3 CASSLMRGRANTGELFF TGTGCCAGCAGCTTAATGAGGGGAAGAGCGAACACCGGGGAGCTGTTTTTT
many TRBJ1-2 . TRBV19 CATQLGGTTNGYTF TGTGCCACCCAGCTGGGGGGGACGACTAATGGCTACACCTTC
. TRBJ2-7 . TRBV6-6 CASSPRSYEQYF TGTGCCAGCAGTCCCCGTTCCTACGAGCAGTACTTC
many TRBJ1-6 TRBD1 TRBV28 CASHGAGGNNSPLHF TGTGCCAGCCATGGGGCAGGGGGCAATAATTCACCCCTCCACTTT
. TRBJ1-6 . TRBV6-2/TRBV6-3 CASSYIRQRYNSPLHF TGTGCCAGCAGTTACATTCGGCAGAGGTATAATTCACCCCTCCACTTT
. TRBJ2-1 TRBD1 TRBV28 CASSPGTGVINEQFF TGTGCCAGCAGTCCAGGGACAGGGGTAATAAATGAGCAGTTCTTC
. TRBJ1-3 . TRBV2 CASSEQGPPGNTIYF TGTGCCAGCAGTGAGCAGGGGCCACCCGGAAACACCATATATTTT
many TRBJ1-6 . TRBV29-1 CSVSDQVRGSPLHF TGCAGCGTGAGCGACCAAGTGAGAGGTTCACCCCTCCACTTT
many TRBJ2-7 . TRBV27 CASSPRTLRIEQYF TGTGCCAGCAGTCCACGGACCTTACGGATCGAGCAGTACTTC
. TRBJ1-2 . TRBV7-6 CASSSGTRYGYTF TGTGCCAGCAGTTCCGGGACCCGCTATGGCTACACCTTC
many TRBJ2-3 . TRBV12-3/TRBV12-4 CASTPSWGADTQYF TGTGCCAGCACTCCCTCGTGGGGCGCAGATACGCAGTATTTT
many TRBJ2-3 . TRBV28 CASSWRGHSDTQYF TGTGCCAGCAGTTGGAGGGGACATTCGGATACGCAGTATTTT
many TRBJ1-6 . TRBV27 CASSLWQGRSSYNSPLHF TGTGCCAGCAGTTTGTGGCAGGGCAGGAGCTCCTATAATTCACCCCTCCACTTT
few TRBJ2-1 . TRBV28 CASSSRVFDEQFF TGTGCCAGCAGTTCCAGGGTATTCGATGAGCAGTTCTTC